Shown below are 9 T cell receptor beta chains from a single sample sequenced in a study of somatic mutations in cytotoxic T cells in rheumatoid arthritis. TCRdb keeps only in-frame clones here, not all; method: immunoSEQ multiplex PCR. This table has approximately 17,000 clones, 78% appearing once. Sequencing was done on a sample of CD8+ T cells sorted from blood. The receptors stem from an adult with rheumatoid arthritis.

The chain joins TRBV11-2 to TRBJ2-1, with 10 bases aligning to TRBD2. The germline gives CDR1 SGHAT, CDR2 FQNNGV. The J segment lost 2 bases and the V segment lost 4 bases, leaving 2 bases of the junction unmatched. The CDR3 is made up of 15 amino acids. The CDR3, as DNA: TGTGCCAGCAGCTCCCTAGCGGGGGCCTACAATGAGCAGTTCTTC. It is translated as CASSSLAGAYNEQFF.

This clone has a single count. The gene calls are TRBV9 and TRBJ2-5; 8 bases align to TRBD2. Germline V gene data show CDR1 as SGDLS and CDR2 as YYNGEE. V lost 3 bases and J lost 5; bases outside the gene matches: 9. The CDR3 runs 15 residues. The CDR3 coding sequence is TGTGCCAGCAGCGGACCAGGGACTAGTTACGAGACCCAGTACTTC. Protein product: CASSGPGTSYETQYF.

The gene calls are TRBV7-8 and TRBJ1-2; perhaps TRBD1 as D (6 bases). Germline V gives CDR1 SGHVS, CDR2 FQNEAQ. Trimming took off 1 base at V and 3 bases at J, with 21 bases between the two ends. The CDR3 runs to 18 residues. The CDR3 region has the DNA TGTGCCAGCAGCTTAGAGGTTACTGGGGGCAGGGGCGACTATGGCTACACCTTC. Protein product: CASSLEVTGGRGDYGYTF.

The rearrangement links TRBV19 to TRBJ2-7; no clear D gene. The CDR3 is 14 residues long. Trimming removed 1 base at V and 3 bases at J, with 10 bases between. Germline V gene sequence: CDR1 LNHDA, CDR2 SQIVND (reference sequence). The CDR3 spells CASSIGLASYEQYF. The DNA for the CDR3 is TGTGCCAGTAGTATAGGGCTGGCTAGCTACGAGCAGTACTTC.

This clone was observed a handful of times. V and J are TRBV6-5 and TRBJ2-4; TRBD1 matches at 9 bases. The germline gives CDR1 MNHEY, CDR2 SVGAGI. Unmatched junction bases numbered 8, after V lost 5 bases and J lost 6 bases. The CDR3 contains 15 residues. In nucleotides, the CDR3 is TGTGCCAGCAGTAGGGGACAGGGCGGGAGAAACATTCAGTACTTC. Its translation: CASSRGQGGRNIQYF.

This rearrangement joins TRBV7-2 to TRBJ2-3; 11 positions agree with TRBD2. The trim removed 1 base at V and 14 bases at J, leaving 14 bases unmatched. This CDR3 is built from 16 residues. Germline values: CDR1 SGHTA, CDR2 FQGNSA. CDR3 residues: CASSLGPGLAGAPGYF. CDR3 DNA sequence: TGTGCCAGCAGCTTAGGCCCCGGACTAGCGGGTGCCCCGGGGTATTTT.

The chain carries TRBV5-4 and TRBJ1-2; D is unresolved. V lost 4 bases and J lost 2, with 18 bases in between. Germline assignment: CDR1 SGHNT and CDR2 YYREEE (reference sequence). The CDR3 loop spans 16 amino acids. CDR3 bases: TGTGCCAGCAGCGGGATGTTTGAGGGTCGGAACTATGGCTACACCTTC. Protein product: CASSGMFEGRNYGYTF.

The chain is built from TRBV27 and TRBJ2-7; 8 bases map to TRBD2. Losses at the gene ends were 5 bases for V and 3 bases for J; bases not matched to a gene: 9. The CDR3 sequence is 15 residues long. Germline V gene sequence: CDR1 MNHEY, CDR2 SMNVEV (reference sequence). The CDR3 spells CASSLTSGPRYEQYF. The DNA of the CDR3 is TGTGCCAGCAGTCTCACTAGCGGTCCCCGCTACGAGCAGTACTTC.

The chain uses TRBV4-1 and TRBJ2-7; 8 nucleotides align to TRBD1. CDR1 and CDR2 (germline): MGHRA, YSYEKL. Unmatched junction bases numbered 8, after V lost 4 bases and J lost 6 bases. The CDR3 loop spans 14 amino acids. Here the CDR3 DNA reads TGCGCCAGCAGCCTACCCGGGACAGGTTCCGAGCAGTACTTC. Its protein is CASSLPGTGSEQYF.